Below are 5 T cell receptor beta chains sequenced from a single sample in a study of blood T cell repertoires in COVID-19. Libraries were prepared by immunoSEQ multiplex PCR; TCRdb keeps only in-frame clonotypes and omits some of them. The data show 18,000 or so clones, just over 90% seen once. Specimen: peripheral blood. These receptors were obtained from a woman aged 45-65 years with active COVID-19.

The chain combines TRBV5-1 with TRBJ2-1, with TRBD2 identical over 11 bases. V lost 3 bases to trimming and J lost 4 bases; unmatched junction nucleotides: 3. This CDR3 has 15 amino acids. Germline CDR1 is SGHRS and CDR2 is YFSETQ. The CDR3 DNA is TGCGCCAGCAGCTGGACTAGCGGGTTTTACAATGAGCAGTTCTTC. As protein: CASSWTSGFYNEQFF.

The CDR3 region has the DNA TGTGCCAGCAGCTTGGCGGCAGGGCCAAGCTCCTACGAGCAGTACTTC. Translating it yields CASSLAAGPSSYEQYF. The V and J genes are TRBV5-4 and TRBJ2-7, with D perhaps matching TRBD1 (5 bases). The CDR3 is 16 amino acids. CDR1 SGHNT and CDR2 YYREEE come from the germline V gene (reference sequence). The V end was cut by 0 bases, the J end by 0 bases, with 13 bases between.

The V call is TRBV5-5, the J call TRBJ2-7; a possible D gene is TRBD2 (6 bases). The CDR3 covers 17 residues. V lost 0 bases and J 1 base, leaving 17 bases between the germline ends. Germline V gene sequence: CDR1 SGHKS, CDR2 YYEKEE (reference sequence). The CDR3 bases are TGTGCCAGCAGCTTGGCCTCCTTGCGGGGCCCTTCCTACGAGCAGTACTTC. Its translation: CASSLASLRGPSYEQYF.

This chain links TRBV9 with TRBJ1-2; D call uncertain. The CDR3 covers 13 residues. The V and J ends lost 2 bases and 2 bases respectively, with 7 bases between them. In germline, CDR1 is SGDLS, CDR2 YYNGEE. This CDR3 is CASSVGSNYGYTF. For the CDR3, the DNA is TGTGCCAGCAGCGTGGGCAGCAACTATGGCTACACCTTC.

The chain has TRBV9 and TRBJ2-1; D is undetermined. Trimming cost V 3 bases and J 0 bases, with 10 bases left between them. The CDR3 has 15 residues. Germline V gene lookup returns CDR1 SGDLS and CDR2 YYNGEE. The CDR3 DNA reads TGTGCCAGCAGCGATGGGCTAAGCTCCTACAATGAGCAGTTCTTC. Amino acids: CASSDGLSSYNEQFF.